The present T cell receptor (beta chain) was sequenced within a study of cytomegalovirus exposure and HLA in healthy donors. Study as a whole: The Caucasian-associated ancestry cluster contained about four fifths of the approximately 400 genotyped donors.

There are 16 residues in the CDR3. The germline CDR1 and CDR2 sequences are LNHNV and YYDKDF (reference sequence). V lost 1 base and J lost 4; bases outside the gene matches: 5. The PCR was carried out with 60 Vbeta primers and 13 Jbeta primers. Only in-frame clones appear in the TCRdb table, and some are missing; sequencing was by immunoSEQ multiplex PCR. The sample has about 59,000 clones, approximately 80% seen once. Sequencing used PBMCs. This receptor was identified in a human donor in good health. The chain uses TRBV15 and TRBJ2-2, with TRBD1 identical over 8 bases. Written as DNA, the CDR3 is TGTGCCACCAGCAGAGGCCGGACAGGGATCACCGGGGAGCTGTTTTTT. As protein: CATSRGRTGITGELFF. The full variable domain, rest sourced from reference TRBV15 and TRBJ2-2, is DAMVIQNPRYQVTQFGKPVTLSCSQTLNHNVMYWYQQKSSQAPKLLFHYYDKDFNNEADTPDNFQSRRPNTSFCFLDIRSPGLGDTAMYLCATSRGRTGITGELFFGEGSRLTVL.